The clone carrying this TCR beta chain has a handful of counts. This sample was taken from a study of blood T cell repertoires in COVID-19. Assay used: immunoSEQ multiplex PCR; TCRdb lists only in-frame clones, some missing. The sample consists of fewer than 300,000 clones, approximately 86% of them appearing once. This CDR3 is 17 amino acids long. Trimming took 4 bases from V and 0 from J; bases not matched to a gene: 9. Per germline, CDR1 SGHVS and CDR2 FQNEAQ. The chain links TRBV7-8 to TRBJ1-1; the match to TRBD1 covers 9 bases. The source material was peripheral blood. The origin of this receptor is a woman aged 18 to 35 with acute or convalescent COVID-19. The CDR3 is CASSWGQGRFMNTEAFF. In DNA form, the CDR3 reads TGTGCCAGCAGCTGGGGACAGGGAAGGTTTATGAACACTGAAGCTTTCTTT.